This T cell receptor (beta chain) was retrieved from a study of blood T cell repertoires in COVID-19. Study-level background: Nucleic acid was either cDNA or gDNA, and it came from T cells, B-cell-depleted T cells, or PBMCs.

Data came from immunoSEQ multiplex PCR; TCRdb stores just in-frame clones and leaves some out. The sample includes approximately 130,000 clones, roughly four fifths of them seen just once. Cohort placement rested on clinical history that participants reported themselves. Per germline, CDR1 SEHNR and CDR2 FQNEAQ (reference sequence). V lost 7 bases and J 5 bases, leaving 23 bases between the germline ends. This CDR3 comprises 16 residues. Sequences were obtained from PBMCs or T cells enriched from blood (not recorded which). The receptor comes from a man in his thirties or forties who had recovered from COVID-19. The chain joins TRBV7-9 to TRBJ1-1; D is perhaps TRBD1 (6 bases). The CDR3 is CASIPLEATGRTEAFF. The CDR3 nucleotides read TGTGCCAGCATTCCCCTCGAAGCGACAGGTCGGACTGAAGCTTTCTTT.